Listed below are T cell receptor beta chains from one sample, sequenced in a study of T and B cells in COVID-19 patients. TCRdb called the multiplex PCR reads again in MiXCR, with one record for every CDR3 protein. This sample has fewer than 8,500 distinct CDR3 sequences, with 20% to 25% found just once. Sequencing used blood. The receptors were sampled from a human donor who had recovered from COVID-19. CDR3s include the opening cysteine and the closing phenylalanine or tryptophan. The D gene is left open where the match is weak. Clone size is shown for a subset of rows, as once, few, many or a class of expanded clone.

clone_size	v_call	d_call	j_call	cdr3_nt	cdr3_aa
few	TRBV11-2	TRBD2	TRBJ2-1	TGTGCCAGCAGCGAACTAGCGGGGGCAGTCTGGGAGCAGTTCTTC	CASSELAGAVWEQFF
many	TRBV12-3/TRBV12-4	-	TRBJ2-5	TGTGCCAGCAGTTTCCCGCAGGGGAGGGTAGAGACCCAGTACTTC	CASSFPQGRVETQYF
medium-sized	TRBV7-6	TRBD2	TRBJ2-3	TGTGCCAGCAGCTTAATGACTAGCCCCACAGATACGCAGTATTTT	CASSLMTSPTDTQYF
medium-sized	TRBV6-5	-	TRBJ1-2	TGTGCCAGCACGAGGGGTGGAGGCTACACCTTC	CASTRGGGYTF
-	TRBV6-5	TRBD1	TRBJ1-1	TGTGCCAGCAGAATAGGGGCGGCAGGGGGCTGGAACACTGAAGCTTTCTTT	CASRIGAAGGWNTEAFF
-	TRBV5-1	-	TRBJ1-1	TGCGCCAGCAGCGGCGGGGGGCGAGTGAACACTGAAGCTTTCTTT	CASSGGGRVNTEAFF
medium-sized	TRBV6-5	-	TRBJ2-1	TGTGCCAGCAGTTACTCGTACCAAAGAAATGAGCAGTTCTTC	CASSYSYQRNEQFF
few	TRBV4-2	-	TRBJ2-5	TGTGCCAGCAGCCAAAAGGACAGTCCCCAAGAGACCCAGTACTTC	CASSQKDSPQETQYF
medium-sized	TRBV5-6	-	TRBJ2-5	TGTGCCAGCAGCTTAGGGTTAGGGGAGACCCAGTACTTC	CASSLGLGETQYF
few	TRBV12-3/TRBV12-4	-	TRBJ1-4	TGTGCCAGCAGGTCTCTGAATGAAAAACTGTTTTTT	CASRSLNEKLFF
medium-sized	TRBV6-5	TRBD2	TRBJ2-5	TGTGCCAGCAGTTATGCTAGCGGGGGGGCGGAGACCCAGTACTTC	CASSYASGGAETQYF
few	TRBV7-2	TRBD2	TRBJ2-1	TGTGCCAGCAGCCGTCACCGGGGAGGGAACAATGAGCAGTTCTTC	CASSRHRGGNNEQFF
-	TRBV20-1	TRBD1	TRBJ1-6	TGCAGTGCTAGAGATGGCGGACAGGGCGACTCACCCCTCCACTTT	CSARDGGQGDSPLHF
medium-sized	TRBV5-6	-	TRBJ2-2	TGTGCCAGCAGCTTGGAGGGCGAGAGGACCGGGGAGCTGTTTTTT	CASSLEGERTGELFF
-	TRBV5-4	TRBD2	TRBJ2-5	TGTGCCAGCAGCCGGACTAGTGGTGTGGAGACCCAGTACTTC	CASSRTSGVETQYF
-	TRBV6-5	TRBD1	TRBJ1-2	TGTGCCAGCATATTTGGGACAGGGCTCCTTATGAATGGCTACACCTTC	CASIFGTGLLMNGYTF
few	TRBV18	-	TRBJ2-7	TGTGCCAGCTCACCTCCGCCTGGGGTACGTGAGCAGTACTTC	CASSPPPGVREQYF